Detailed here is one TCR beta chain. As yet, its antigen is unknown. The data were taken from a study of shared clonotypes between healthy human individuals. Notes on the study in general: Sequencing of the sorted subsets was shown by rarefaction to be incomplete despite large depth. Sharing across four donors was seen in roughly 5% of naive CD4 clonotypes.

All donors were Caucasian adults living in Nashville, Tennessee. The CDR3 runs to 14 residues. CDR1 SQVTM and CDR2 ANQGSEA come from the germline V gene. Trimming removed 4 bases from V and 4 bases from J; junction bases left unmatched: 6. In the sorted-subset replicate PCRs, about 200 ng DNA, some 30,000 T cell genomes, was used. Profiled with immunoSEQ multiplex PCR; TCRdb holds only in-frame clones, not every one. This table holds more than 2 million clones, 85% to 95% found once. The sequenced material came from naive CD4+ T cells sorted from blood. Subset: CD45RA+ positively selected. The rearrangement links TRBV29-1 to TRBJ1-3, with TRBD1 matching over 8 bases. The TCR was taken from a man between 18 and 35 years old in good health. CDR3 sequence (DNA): TGCAGCGTTGTAGCAGGGGGCTCCGGAAACACCATATATTTT. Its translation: CSVVAGGSGNTIYF.